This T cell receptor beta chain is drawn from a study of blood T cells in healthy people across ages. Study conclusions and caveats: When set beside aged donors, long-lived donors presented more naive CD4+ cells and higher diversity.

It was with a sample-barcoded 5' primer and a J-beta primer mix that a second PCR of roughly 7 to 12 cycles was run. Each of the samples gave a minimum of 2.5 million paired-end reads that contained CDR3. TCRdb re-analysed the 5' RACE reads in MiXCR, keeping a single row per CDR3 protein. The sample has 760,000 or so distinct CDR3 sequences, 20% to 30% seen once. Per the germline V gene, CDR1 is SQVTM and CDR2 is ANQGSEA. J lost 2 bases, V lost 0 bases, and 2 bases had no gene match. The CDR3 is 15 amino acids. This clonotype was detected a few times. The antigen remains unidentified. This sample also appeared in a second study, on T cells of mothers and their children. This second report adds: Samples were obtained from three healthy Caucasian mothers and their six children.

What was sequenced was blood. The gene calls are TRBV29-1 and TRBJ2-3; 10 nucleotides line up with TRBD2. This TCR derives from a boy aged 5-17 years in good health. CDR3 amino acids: CSVEELAGFTDTQYF. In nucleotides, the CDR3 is TGCAGCGTTGAAGAACTAGCGGGGTTCACAGATACGCAGTATTTT.